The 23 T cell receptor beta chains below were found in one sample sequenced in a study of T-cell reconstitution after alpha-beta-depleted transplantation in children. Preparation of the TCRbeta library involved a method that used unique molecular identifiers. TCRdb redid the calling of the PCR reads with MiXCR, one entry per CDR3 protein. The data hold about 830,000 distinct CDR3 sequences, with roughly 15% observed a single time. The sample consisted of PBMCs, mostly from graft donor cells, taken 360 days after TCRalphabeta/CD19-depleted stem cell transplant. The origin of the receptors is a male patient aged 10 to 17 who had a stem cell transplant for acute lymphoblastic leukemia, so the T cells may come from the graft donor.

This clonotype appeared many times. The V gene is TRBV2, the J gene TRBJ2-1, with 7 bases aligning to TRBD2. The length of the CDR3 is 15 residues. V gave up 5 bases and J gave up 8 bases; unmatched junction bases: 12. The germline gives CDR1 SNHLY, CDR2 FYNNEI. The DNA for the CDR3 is TGTGCCAGCAGTCCTAAAGCGGGAAAGGTGGATGAGCAGTTCTTC. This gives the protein CASSPKAGKVDEQFF.

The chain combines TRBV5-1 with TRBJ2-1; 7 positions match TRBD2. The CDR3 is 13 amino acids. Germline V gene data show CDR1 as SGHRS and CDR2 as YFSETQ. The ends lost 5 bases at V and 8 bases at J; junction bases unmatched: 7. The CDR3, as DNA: TGCGCCAGCAGAAAAAGCGGGACGGATGAGCAGTTCTTC. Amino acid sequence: CASRKSGTDEQFF.

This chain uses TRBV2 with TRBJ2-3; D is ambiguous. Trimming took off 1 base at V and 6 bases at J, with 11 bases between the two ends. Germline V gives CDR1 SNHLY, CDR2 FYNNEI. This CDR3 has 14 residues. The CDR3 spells CASSEGWRRDTQYF. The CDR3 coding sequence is TGTGCCAGCAGTGAAGGTTGGCGTCGGGATACGCAGTATTTT.

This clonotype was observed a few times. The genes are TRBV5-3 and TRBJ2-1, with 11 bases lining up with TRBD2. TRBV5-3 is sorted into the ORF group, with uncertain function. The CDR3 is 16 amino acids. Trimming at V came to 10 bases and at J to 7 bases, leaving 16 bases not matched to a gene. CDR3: CASRGGTSGRLNEQFF. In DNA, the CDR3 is TGTGCCTCCCGAGGGGGGACTAGCGGCAGACTAAATGAGCAGTTCTTC.

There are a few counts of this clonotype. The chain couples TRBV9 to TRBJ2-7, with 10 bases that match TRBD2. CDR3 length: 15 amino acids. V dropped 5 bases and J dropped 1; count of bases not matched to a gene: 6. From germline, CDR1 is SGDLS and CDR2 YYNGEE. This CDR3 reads CASSPGTSVSYEQYF. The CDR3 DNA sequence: TGTGCCAGCAGTCCCGGGACTAGCGTTTCCTACGAGCAGTACTTC. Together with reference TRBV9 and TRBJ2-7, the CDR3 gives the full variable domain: DSGVTQTPKHLITATGQRVTLRCSPRSGDLSVYWYQQSLDQGLQFLIQYYNGEERAKGNILERFSAQQFPDLHSELNLSSLELGDSALYFCASSPGTSVSYEQYFGPGTRLTVT.

The CDR3 loop is CASSNYPTGGSEAFF. CDR3 nucleotide sequence: TGCGCCAGCAGCAATTACCCGACAGGGGGTAGTGAAGCTTTCTTT. This chain uses TRBV4-1 with TRBJ1-1; 9 nucleotides align to TRBD1. Unmatched junction bases numbered 11, after V lost 5 bases and J lost 7 bases. The germline CDR1 and CDR2 sequences are MGHRA and YSYEKL. This CDR3 has 15 amino acids.

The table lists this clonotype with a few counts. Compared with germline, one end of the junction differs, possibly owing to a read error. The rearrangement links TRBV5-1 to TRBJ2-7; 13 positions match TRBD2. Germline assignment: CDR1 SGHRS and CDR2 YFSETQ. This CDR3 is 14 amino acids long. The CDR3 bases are TGCGCCAGCAGTTTGGGGACTAGCGGGATCGAGCAGTACTTC. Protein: CASSLGTSGIEQYF.

CDR3 amino acids: CASRLRPGNQPQHF. The CDR3 nucleotides are TGTGCAAGTCGCTTGCGACCGGGCAATCAGCCCCAGCATTTT. This sequence joins TRBV12-2 and TRBJ1-5. TRBV12-2 is a pseudogene locus. The CDR3 totals 14 residues.

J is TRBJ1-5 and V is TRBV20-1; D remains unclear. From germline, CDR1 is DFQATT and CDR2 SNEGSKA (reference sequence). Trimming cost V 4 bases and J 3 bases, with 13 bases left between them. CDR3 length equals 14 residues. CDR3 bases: TGCAGTGCTACCGAGGGAACGAACAATCAGCCCCAGCATTTT. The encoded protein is CSATEGTNNQPQHF.

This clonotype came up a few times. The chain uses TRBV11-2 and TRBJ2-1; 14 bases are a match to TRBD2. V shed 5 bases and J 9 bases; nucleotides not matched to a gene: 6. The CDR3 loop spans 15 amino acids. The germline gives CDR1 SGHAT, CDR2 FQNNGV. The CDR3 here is CASSRGLAGVLEQFF. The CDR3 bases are TGTGCCAGCAGCAGGGGACTAGCGGGAGTACTTGAGCAGTTCTTC. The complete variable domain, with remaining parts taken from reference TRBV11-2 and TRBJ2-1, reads EAGVAQSPRYKIIEKRQSVAFWCNPISGHATLYWYQQILGQGPKLLIQFQNNGVVDDSQLPKDRFSAERLKGVDSTLKIQPAKLEDSAVYLCASSRGLAGVLEQFFGPGTRLTVL.

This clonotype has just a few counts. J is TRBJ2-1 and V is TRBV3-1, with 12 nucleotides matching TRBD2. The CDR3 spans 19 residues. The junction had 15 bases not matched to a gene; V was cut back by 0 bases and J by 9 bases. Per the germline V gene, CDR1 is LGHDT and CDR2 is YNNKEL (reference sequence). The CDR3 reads CASSQDWLAGGLMMGEQFF. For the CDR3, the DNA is TGTGCCAGCAGCCAAGATTGGCTAGCGGGAGGGCTCATGATGGGTGAGCAGTTCTTC.

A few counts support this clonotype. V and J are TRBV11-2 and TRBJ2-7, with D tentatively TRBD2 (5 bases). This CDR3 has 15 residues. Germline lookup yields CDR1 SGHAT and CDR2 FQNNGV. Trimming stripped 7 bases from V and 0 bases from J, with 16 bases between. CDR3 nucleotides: TGTGCCAGCACGGTCGAGGGCCTCAGCTCCTACGAGCAGTACTTC. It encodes CASTVEGLSSYEQYF.

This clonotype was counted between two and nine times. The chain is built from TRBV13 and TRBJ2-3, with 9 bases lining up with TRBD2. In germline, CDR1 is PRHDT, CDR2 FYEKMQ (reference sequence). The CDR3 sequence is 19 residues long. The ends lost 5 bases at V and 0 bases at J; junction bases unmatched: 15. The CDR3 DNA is TGTGCCAGCAGCCAACCTCTAGCGGGGCAGGATGGTAGCACAGATACGCAGTATTTT. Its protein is CASSQPLAGQDGSTDTQYF.

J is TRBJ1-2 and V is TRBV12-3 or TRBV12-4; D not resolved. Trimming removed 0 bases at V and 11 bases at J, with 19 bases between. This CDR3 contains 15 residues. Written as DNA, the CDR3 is TGTGCCAGCAGTTTAGCGCAGAAACGGGCAAGTCCTTACACCTTC. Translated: CASSLAQKRASPYTF.

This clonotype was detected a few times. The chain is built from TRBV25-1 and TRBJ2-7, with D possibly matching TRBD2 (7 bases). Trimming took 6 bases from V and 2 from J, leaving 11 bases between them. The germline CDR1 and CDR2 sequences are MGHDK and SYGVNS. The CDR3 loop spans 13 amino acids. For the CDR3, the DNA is TGTGCCAGCAGAGAGGGGGGGGCCTACGAGCAGTACTTC. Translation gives CASREGGAYEQYF.

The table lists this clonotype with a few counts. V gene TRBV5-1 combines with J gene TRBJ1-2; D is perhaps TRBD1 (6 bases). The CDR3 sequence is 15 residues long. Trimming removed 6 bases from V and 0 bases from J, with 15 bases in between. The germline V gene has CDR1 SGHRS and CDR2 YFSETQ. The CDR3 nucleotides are TGCGCCAGCAAAACAGGGCTGAACTCTAACTATGGCTACACCTTC. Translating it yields CASKTGLNSNYGYTF.

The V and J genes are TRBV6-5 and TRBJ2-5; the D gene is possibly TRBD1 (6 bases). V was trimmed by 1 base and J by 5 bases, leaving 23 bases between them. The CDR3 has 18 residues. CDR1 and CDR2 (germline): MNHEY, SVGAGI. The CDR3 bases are TGTGCCAGCAGTTACTACTTGGGTGGGACACGTTACGGGGAGACCCAGTACTTC. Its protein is CASSYYLGGTRYGETQYF.

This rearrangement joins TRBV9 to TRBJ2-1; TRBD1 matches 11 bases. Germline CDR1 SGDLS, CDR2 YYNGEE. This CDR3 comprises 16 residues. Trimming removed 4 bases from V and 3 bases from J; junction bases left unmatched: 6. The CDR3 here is CASSTSGTGGYNEQFF. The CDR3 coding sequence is TGTGCCAGCAGCACCTCCGGGACAGGGGGCTACAATGAGCAGTTCTTC.

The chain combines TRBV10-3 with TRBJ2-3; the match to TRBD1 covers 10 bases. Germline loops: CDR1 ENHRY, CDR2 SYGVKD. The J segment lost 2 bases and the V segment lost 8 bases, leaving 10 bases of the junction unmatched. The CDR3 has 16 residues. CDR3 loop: CAISNPGTGVTDTQYF. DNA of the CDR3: TGTGCCATCTCGAATCCCGGGACAGGGGTCACAGATACGCAGTATTTT.

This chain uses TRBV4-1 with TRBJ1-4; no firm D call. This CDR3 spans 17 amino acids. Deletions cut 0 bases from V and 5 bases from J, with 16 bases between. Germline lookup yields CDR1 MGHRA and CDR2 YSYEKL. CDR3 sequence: CASSQETYRLGNEKLFF. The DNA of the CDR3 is TGCGCCAGCAGCCAAGAAACCTACAGATTGGGGAATGAAAAACTGTTTTTT.

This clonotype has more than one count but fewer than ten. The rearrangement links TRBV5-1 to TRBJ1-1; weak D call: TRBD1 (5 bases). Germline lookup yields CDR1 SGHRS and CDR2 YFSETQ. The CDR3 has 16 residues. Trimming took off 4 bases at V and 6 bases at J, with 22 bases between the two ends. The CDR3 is CASSKGGLGGVPEAFF. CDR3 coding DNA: TGCGCCAGCAGCAAAGGAGGTCTGGGAGGGGTCCCTGAAGCTTTCTTT.

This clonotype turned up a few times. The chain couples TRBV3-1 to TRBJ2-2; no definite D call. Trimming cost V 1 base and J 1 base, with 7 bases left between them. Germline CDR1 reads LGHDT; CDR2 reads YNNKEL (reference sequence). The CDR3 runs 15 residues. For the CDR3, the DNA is TGTGCCAGCAGCCAAGTGCCCCTGAACACCGGGGAGCTGTTTTTT. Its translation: CASSQVPLNTGELFF.

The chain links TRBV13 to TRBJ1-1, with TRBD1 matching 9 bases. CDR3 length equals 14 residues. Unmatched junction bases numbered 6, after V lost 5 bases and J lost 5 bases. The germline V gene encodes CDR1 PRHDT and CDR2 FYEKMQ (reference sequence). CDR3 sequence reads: CASSARDRETEAFF. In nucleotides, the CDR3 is TGTGCCAGCAGCGCTCGGGACAGGGAAACTGAAGCTTTCTTT.